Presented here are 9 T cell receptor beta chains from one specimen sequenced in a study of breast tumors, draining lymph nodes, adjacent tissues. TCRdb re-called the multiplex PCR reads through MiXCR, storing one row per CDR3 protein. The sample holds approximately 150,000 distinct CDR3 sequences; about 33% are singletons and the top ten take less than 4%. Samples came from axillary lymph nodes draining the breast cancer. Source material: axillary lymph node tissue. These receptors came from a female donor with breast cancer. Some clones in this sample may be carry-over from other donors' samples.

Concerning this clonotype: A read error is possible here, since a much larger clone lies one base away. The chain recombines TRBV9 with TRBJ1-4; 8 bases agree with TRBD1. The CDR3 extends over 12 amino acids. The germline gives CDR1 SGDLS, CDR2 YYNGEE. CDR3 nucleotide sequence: TGTGCCGGCAGCCACAGGGGGGAAAAACTGTTTTTT. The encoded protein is CAGSHRGEKLFF.

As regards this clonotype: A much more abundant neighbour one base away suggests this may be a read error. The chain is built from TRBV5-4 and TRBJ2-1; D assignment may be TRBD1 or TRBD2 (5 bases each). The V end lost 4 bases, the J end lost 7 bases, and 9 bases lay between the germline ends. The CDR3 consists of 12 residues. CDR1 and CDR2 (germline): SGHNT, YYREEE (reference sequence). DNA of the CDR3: TGTGCCAGCAGCCGGGGCTCTAATGAGCAGTTCTTC. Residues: CASSRGSNEQFF. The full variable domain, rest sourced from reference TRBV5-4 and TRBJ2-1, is ETGVTQSPTHLIKTRGQQVTLRCSSQSGHNTVSWYQQALGQGPQFIFQYYREEENGRGNFPPRFSGLQFPNYSSELNVNALELDDSALYLCASSRGSNEQFFGPGTRLTVL.

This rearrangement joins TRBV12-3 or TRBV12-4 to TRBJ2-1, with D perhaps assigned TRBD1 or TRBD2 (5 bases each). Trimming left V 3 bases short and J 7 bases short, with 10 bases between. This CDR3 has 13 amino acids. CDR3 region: CASSFWGSNEQFF. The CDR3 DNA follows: TGTGCCAGCAGTTTCTGGGGGAGTAATGAGCAGTTCTTC.

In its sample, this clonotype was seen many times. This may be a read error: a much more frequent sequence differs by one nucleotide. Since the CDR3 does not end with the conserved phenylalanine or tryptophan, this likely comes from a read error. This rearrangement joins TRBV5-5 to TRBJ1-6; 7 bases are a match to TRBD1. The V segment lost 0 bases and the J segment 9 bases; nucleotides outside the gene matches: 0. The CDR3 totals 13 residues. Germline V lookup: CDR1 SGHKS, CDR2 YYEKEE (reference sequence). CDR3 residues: CASSLDRGSPLHS. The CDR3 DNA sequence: TGTGCCAGCAGCTTGGACAGGGGTTCACCCCTCCACTCT.

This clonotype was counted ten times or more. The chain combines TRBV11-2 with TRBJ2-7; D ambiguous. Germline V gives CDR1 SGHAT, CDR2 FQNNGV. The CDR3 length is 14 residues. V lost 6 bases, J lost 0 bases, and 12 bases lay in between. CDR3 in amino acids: CASSPLGHSYEQYF. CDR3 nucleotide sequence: TGTGCCAGCAGTCCTCTGGGTCACTCCTACGAGCAGTACTTC.

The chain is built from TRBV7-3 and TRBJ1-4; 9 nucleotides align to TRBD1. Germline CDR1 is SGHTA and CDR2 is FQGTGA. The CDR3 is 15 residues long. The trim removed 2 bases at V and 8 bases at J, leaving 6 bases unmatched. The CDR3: CASSLYPGTGEKLFF. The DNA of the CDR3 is TGTGCCAGCAGCTTATACCCGGGGACAGGGGAAAAACTGTTTTTT.

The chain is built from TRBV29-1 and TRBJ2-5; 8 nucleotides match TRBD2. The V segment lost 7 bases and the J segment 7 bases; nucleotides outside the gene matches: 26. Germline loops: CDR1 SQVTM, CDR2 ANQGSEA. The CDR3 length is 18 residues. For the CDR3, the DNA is TGCAGCGCGCGTCTTGGGGGCTTTGGGACTAGTACATCAGGGACCCAGTACTTC. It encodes CSARLGGFGTSTSGTQYF.

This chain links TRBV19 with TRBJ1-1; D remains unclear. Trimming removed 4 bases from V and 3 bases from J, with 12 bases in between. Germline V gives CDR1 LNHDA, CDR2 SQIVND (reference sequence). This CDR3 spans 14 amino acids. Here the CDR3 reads CASSRGGLDTEAFF. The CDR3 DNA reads TGTGCCAGTAGTAGGGGAGGGCTAGACACTGAAGCTTTCTTT.

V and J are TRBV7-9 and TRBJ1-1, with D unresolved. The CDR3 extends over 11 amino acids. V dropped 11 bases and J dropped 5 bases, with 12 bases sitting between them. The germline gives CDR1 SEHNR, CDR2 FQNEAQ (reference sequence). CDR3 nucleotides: TGTGCCTCACTGGAGGGAACTGAAGCTTTCTTT. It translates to CASLEGTEAFF.